This section outlines one TCR beta chain sequence together with its context. The antigen is unknown. The sample originates from a study of shared clonotypes between healthy human individuals. Unmatched junction bases numbered 7, after V lost 7 bases and J lost 3 bases. The CDR3 is 13 residues long. CDR1 is SGHRS and CDR2 is YFSETQ in the germline V gene. Per the original data handling: Filtering differed for immunoSEQ, which gave only junction sequences without quality scores. The method was immunoSEQ multiplex PCR; TCRdb's version includes in-frame clones alone and lacks a portion of them. The V and J calls and clone size were taken over from that table, and D and trimming were inferred from the DNA. Among some 580,000 clones listed, 95% to 98% were seen once. CD8 cells regarded as naive lacked CD45RO, were positively chosen for CCR7, and omitted terminally differentiated effector memory CD45RA+ cells.

Study-wide results and caveats: Rarefaction curves obtained for sorted subsets showed sequencing incomplete despite large depth. Sequencing depth was expected to influence donor clonotype sharing.

J is TRBJ2-7 and V is TRBV5-1, with TRBD2 identical over 7 bases. The TCR sequence derives from a man in his thirties or forties in good health. The sample was naive CD8+ T cells sorted from blood. The CDR3 coding sequence is TGCGCCAGCGCCTGGACTAGGGGCTACGAGCAGTACTTC. This translates into CASAWTRGYEQYF.